This TCR beta chain was identified in a study of T cell repertoires in enteric fever listed by TCRdb under 2018. At the level of the whole study: The study reconstructed the Salmonella-specific repertoire of circulating effector CD4+ T cells from volunteers experimentally challenged with Salmonella Typhi or Paratyphi A. Mass cytometry was used to identify circulating effector CD4+ T cells responding to Salmonella infection. T cells, including ex vivo, were stained with tetramers that had been loaded with variants of the CdtB(105-125) peptide (SP110Y, ST110H). The researchers paired unbiased single-cell cloning with mass cytometry, and they also applied T cell receptor sequencing alongside live fluorescence barcoding.

Broad study findings and their caveats: Accumulation of T cells not cross-reacting between serovars appeared to be driven by single amino acid variations in the immunodominant proteins CdtB and PhoN. The study pinpointed HlyE and CdtB as immunodominant T cell antigens specific to S. Typhi and S. Paratyphi A. Cross-reactive responses against distantly related Salmonella serovars, as well as clones recognizing antigens unique to S. Typhi or S. Paratyphi A, were included among the expanded clonotypes.

These reads were obtained on an Illumina MiSeq. The public reads were run again by TCRdb, first through fastp at Q25 and then through MiXCR, and only productive beta chains were kept. One record per CDR3 amino acid sequence lists the most common genes and DNA. The sample table contains 1,600 or so distinct CDR3 sequences; only one count was recorded for around 36% of them. The ten biggest clones cover about a sixth of the sample. This clonotype is regarded as medium-sized (0.01 to 0.1%). Which antigen it targets is not known. No base-level quality is on record; no much larger clone is a single base apart. The V end loses 5 bases and the J end loses 7 bases, and a stretch of 21 bases separates them. Based on the germline V gene (reference sequence), the CDR1 and CDR2 sequences are SEHNR and FQNEAQ. The cysteine opens and the phenylalanine closes a CDR3 of 15 amino acids. The DNA shown is the 45-base CDR3, in frame from base 1.

Sequences were obtained from CCR7- CD38- CD4+ T cells from PBMCs. This receptor was taken from a human donor with Salmonella enteric fever, either typhoid or paratyphoid (not recorded which). The sequence is built from TRBV7-9 and TRBJ2-7; no D gene can be assigned with confidence. The base sequence is TGTGCCAGCAGCCCCGTGGGGTCTCTTATGGTGGAGCAGTACTTC. Protein translation: CASSPVGSLMVEQYF.